Presented here are 13 T cell receptor beta chains from one specimen sequenced in a study of blood T cell repertoires in COVID-19. Profiling relied on immunoSEQ multiplex PCR, and the TCRdb table lists in-frame clones only, not all of them. The sample includes 200,000 to 250,000 clones, 70% to 90% of them seen just once. Sequenced: peripheral blood. These receptors came from a man between 45 and 60 years old with acute or convalescent COVID-19.

The chain recombines TRBV5-1 with TRBJ2-3, with a weak D call TRBD2 (5 bases). Germline V gene sequence: CDR1 SGHRS, CDR2 YFSETQ. Trimming left V 6 bases short and J 4 bases short, with 15 bases between. The length of the CDR3 is 14 residues. CDR3 sequence reads: CASKEVSVSDTQYF. The CDR3 nucleotides read TGCGCCAGCAAGGAGGTTTCGGTCTCAGATACGCAGTATTTT.

This chain joins TRBV19 and TRBJ2-7, with D possibly matching TRBD1 (7 bases). CDR3 size: 14 residues. Germline loops: CDR1 LNHDA, CDR2 SQIVND (reference sequence). V lost 2 bases and J lost 4, with 12 bases in between. CDR3 amino acids: CASSIQEGAYEQYF. The DNA of the CDR3 is TGTGCCAGTAGTATACAGGAGGGGGCTTACGAGCAGTACTTC.

This sequence joins TRBV19 and TRBJ2-2, with D possibly matching TRBD1 (5 bases). V lost 4 bases to trimming and J lost 7 bases, with 16 bases between them. CDR3 length equals 15 residues. CDR1 is LNHDA and CDR2 is SQIVND in the germline V gene (reference sequence). The CDR3 here is CASSTLWGYGGELFF. CDR3 in DNA: TGTGCCAGTAGTACCCTTTGGGGCTACGGCGGGGAGCTGTTTTTT.

In regard to this clone: The sample carries other DNA sequences with the same CDR3. CDR3 DNA sequence: TGTGCCAGCAGCCCGGGACTAGCGGATCAAGAGACCCAGTACTTC. This translates into CASSPGLADQETQYF. V and J are TRBV9 and TRBJ2-5, with 11 bases matching TRBD2. The CDR3 runs to 15 residues. The junction had 4 bases not matched to a gene; V was cut back by 4 bases and J by 2 bases. The germline V gene has CDR1 SGDLS and CDR2 YYNGEE. Filled out from reference TRBV9 and TRBJ2-5, the complete variable domain reads DSGVTQTPKHLITATGQRVTLRCSPRSGDLSVYWYQQSLDQGLQFLIQYYNGEERAKGNILERFSAQQFPDLHSELNLSSLELGDSALYFCASSPGLADQETQYFGPGTRLLVL.

The chain recombines TRBV6-5 with TRBJ2-7, with 7 bases that match TRBD1. There are 12 residues in the CDR3. Germline CDR1 MNHEY, CDR2 SVGAGI. With V trimmed by 5 bases and J by 6 bases, 4 bases remained unmatched. CDR3: CASSRQGSEQYF. Here the CDR3 DNA reads TGTGCCAGCAGTCGACAGGGTTCCGAGCAGTACTTC.

This clone was seen a handful of times. The chain joins TRBV7-2 to TRBJ2-5; D is ambiguous. Germline values: CDR1 SGHTA, CDR2 FQGNSA. The CDR3 contains 13 residues. V was trimmed by 2 bases and J by 7 bases, leaving 11 bases between them. This CDR3 reads CASSLSAYGTQYF. Here the CDR3 DNA reads TGTGCCAGCAGCTTATCTGCCTATGGGACCCAGTACTTC. Full variable domain (rest looked up from reference TRBV7-2 and TRBJ2-5): GAGVSQSPSNKVTEKGKDVELRCDPISGHTALYWYRQSLGQGLEFLIYFQGNSAPDKSGLPSDRFSAERTGGSVSTLTIQRTQQEDSAVYLCASSLSAYGTQYFGPGTRLLVL.

The chain employs TRBV12-5 and TRBJ2-7; D unclear. This CDR3 has 10 amino acids. Trimming shortened V by 4 bases and J by 5 bases, and 3 bases separated the two germline ends. Germline lookup yields CDR1 LGHNT and CDR2 FRNRAP. The CDR3 DNA reads TGTGCTAGTGGTTCCAACGAGCAGTACTTC. Its translation: CASGSNEQYF.

The V and J genes are TRBV5-1 and TRBJ2-7, with 11 bases lining up with TRBD2. Trimming cost V 5 bases and J 0 bases; bases outside gene matches: 10. CDR3 size: 17 residues. Looked up from germline, CDR1 is SGHRS and CDR2 is YFSETQ. CDR3 nucleotides: TGCGCCAGCAGTCGGTCTAGCGGGGGGTCCTCCTCCTACGAGCAGTACTTC. This encodes CASSRSSGGSSSYEQYF.

The V gene is TRBV5-1, the J gene TRBJ2-5; 13 bases fit TRBD2. Losses at the gene ends were 4 bases for V and 5 bases for J; bases not matched to a gene: 5. Germline lookup yields CDR1 SGHRS and CDR2 YFSETQ. This CDR3 is built from 15 residues. The CDR3, as DNA: TGCGCCAGCAGCCGGACTAGCGGGGGAGGTGAGACCCAGTACTTC. It yields the protein CASSRTSGGGETQYF.

Comment on this clone: The germline gene is not matched at one end of the junction; a read error may be the cause. The chain joins TRBV7-7 to TRBJ2-7; D is perhaps TRBD2 (6 bases). This CDR3 is built from 14 residues. Per the germline V gene, CDR1 is SSHAT and CDR2 is FNYEAQ (reference sequence). CDR3 sequence: CASSLRRDSYEQYF. The CDR3 nucleotides are TGTGCTAGCAGCTTACGGCGGGACTCCTACGAGCAGTACTTC.

The chain employs TRBV20-1 and TRBJ1-2, with TRBD1 matching 9 bases. This CDR3 region has 15 residues. With V trimmed by 3 bases and J by 6 bases, 11 bases remained unmatched. Germline CDR1 and CDR2: DFQATT and SNEGSKA (reference sequence). The CDR3 spells CSASRPGQGLDGYTF. The DNA of the CDR3 is TGCAGTGCTAGTCGGCCGGGACAGGGTCTTGATGGCTACACCTTC.

The J gene is TRBJ1-2, the V gene TRBV19, with a possible D match to TRBD1 (6 bases). The CDR3 sequence is 14 residues long. Germline lookup yields CDR1 LNHDA and CDR2 SQIVND (reference sequence). V lost 3 bases to trimming and J lost 8 bases, with 16 bases between them. The CDR3 DNA reads as TGTGCCAGTAGTATTAGGTCAGGGGCTTGGGGCTACACCTTC. It encodes CASSIRSGAWGYTF.

V and J are TRBV9 and TRBJ2-5; TRBD1 agrees at 7 bases. The CDR3 covers 18 residues. The trim removed 0 bases at V and 2 bases at J, leaving 13 bases unmatched. Per the germline V gene, CDR1 is SGDLS and CDR2 is YYNGEE. The chain's CDR3 is CASSVDGVAGGQQETQYF. CDR3 coding DNA: TGTGCCAGCAGCGTAGATGGGGTGGCAGGGGGTCAACAAGAGACCCAGTACTTC.